What follows are 27 T cell receptor beta chains derived from one specimen sequenced in a study of T cell clonality in common variable immunodeficiency. Some clones are missing from TCRdb's copy, which holds only in-frame ones; the method was immunoSEQ multiplex PCR. There are 45,000 to 70,000 clones in the sample, none observed a single time. Sequencing used peripheral blood mononuclear cells. These TCRs come from a person between 18 and 75 years old in good health.

This clone was counted many times. With the read ending 3 residues before the CDR3 end, the germline J gene is used to fill in that end. V usage is TRBV7-2 and J usage is TRBJ2-1; 8 bases are a match to TRBD1. Germline V lookup: CDR1 SGHTA, CDR2 FQGNSA. After removal of 3 bases from V and 6 bases from J, the junction contained 7 bases not matched to a gene. This CDR3 comprises 15 residues. The CDR3 loop is CASSLGQGAINEQFF. CDR3 DNA (partial): TGTGCCAGCAGCTTGGGGCAGGGGGCTATCAATGAG. Full variable domain (remainder filled in from reference TRBV7-2 and TRBJ2-1): GAGVSQSPSNKVTEKGKDVELRCDPISGHTALYWYRQSLGQGLEFLIYFQGNSAPDKSGLPSDRFSAERTGGSVSTLTIQRTQQEDSAVYLCASSLGQGAINEQFFGPGTRLTVL.

This clone was seen many times. The read finishes 3 residues shy of the CDR3 end, and the germline J gene is used to complete it. The V gene is TRBV28, the J gene TRBJ2-3; TRBD2 agrees at 8 bases. The CDR3 loop spans 14 amino acids. After removal of 4 bases from V and 6 bases from J, the junction contained 6 bases not matched to a gene. Germline values: CDR1 MDHEN, CDR2 SYDVKM. This chain's CDR3 is CASSSPGLVDTQYF. Partial CDR3 DNA: TGTGCCAGCAGTTCCCCGGGACTAGTTGATACG.

As regards this clone: The read terminates 3 residues ahead of where the CDR3 ends, so the germline J gene completes it. The chain is built from TRBV5-1 and TRBJ1-6; possibly TRBD1 for D (5 bases). The V gene lost 0 bases and the J gene lost 9 bases, with 16 bases spanning the gap. This CDR3 has 16 residues. In germline, CDR1 is SGHRS, CDR2 YFSETQ. CDR3 DNA, as far as it was read: TGCGCCAGCAGCTTGGGAAGACAGCTCTCAATTTCACCC. It is translated as CASSLGRQLSISP. The whole CDR3 is CASSLGRQLSISPLHF.

The table lists this clone with a few counts. The CDR3 extends 3 residues past the end of the read, so its final part is completed from the germline J gene. This chain links TRBV20-1 with TRBJ2-1; TRBD2 might be the D (5 bases). Germline V CDR1 and CDR2: DFQATT, SNEGSKA (reference sequence). Trimming took off 2 bases at V and 4 bases at J, with 21 bases between the two ends. The CDR3 loop spans 17 amino acids. CDR3 protein: CSARSDRSVIAYNEQFF. Partial CDR3 DNA: TGCAGTGCTAGATCCGACCGTAGCGTGATTGCTTACAATGAG.

This clone was detected ten times or more. The CDR3 is cut off 3 residues early in the read; its end comes from the germline J gene. V usage is TRBV4-2 and J usage is TRBJ2-2; unclear D gene. Trimming left V 4 bases short and J 5 bases short, with 14 bases between. This CDR3 is 15 amino acids long. Germline V gene data show CDR1 as LGHNA and CDR2 as YNFKEQ. CDR3 bases read: TGTGCCAGCAGCCCTGGTCTTGAAGGGACCGGGGAG. Protein: CASSPGLEGTGE. The CDR3 in full is CASSPGLEGTGELFF.

This clone was recorded many times. The read gets to within 3 residues of the CDR3 end, and the germline J gene fills in the rest. The chain carries TRBV7-9 and TRBJ2-5; a possible D gene is TRBD2 (7 bases). This CDR3 region has 14 residues. V lost 5 bases, J lost 6 bases, and 16 bases lay in between. Germline values: CDR1 SEHNR, CDR2 FQNEAQ (reference sequence). The covered CDR3 bases are TGTGCCAGCAGCGAAGAGGGGGGGTTTAAGACC. Translating it yields CASSEEGGFKT. The complete CDR3 reads CASSEEGGFKTQYF. Full variable domain (rest looked up from reference TRBV7-9 and TRBJ2-5): DTGVSQNPRHKITKRGQNVTFRCDPISEHNRLYWYRQTLGQGPEFLTYFQNEAQLEKSRLLSDRFSAERPKGSFSTLEIQRTEQGDSAMYLCASSEEGGFKTQYFGPGTRLLVL.

This clone was detected many times. The read halts 3 residues ahead of the CDR3 end, with the missing end drawn from the germline J gene. The gene calls are TRBV5-1 and TRBJ2-4, with 8 bases that match TRBD2. Germline V lookup: CDR1 SGHRS, CDR2 YFSETQ. The CDR3 consists of 16 residues. V lost 0 bases, J lost 0 bases, and 2 bases stayed unmatched. The CDR3 bases that were read are TGCGCCAGCAGCTTGGTTACTAGCGGAGCCAAAAACATT. Protein: CASSLVTSGAKNI. The entire CDR3 sequence reads CASSLVTSGAKNIQYF.

This clone came up many times. The CDR3 end is not reached by the read, which stops 3 residues before it; the germline J gene fills it in. This chain joins TRBV7-3 and TRBJ1-1, with D perhaps TRBD1 (5 bases). Deletions cut 4 bases from V and 7 bases from J, with 16 bases between. CDR3 length: 14 amino acids. From germline, CDR1 is SGHTA and CDR2 FQGTGA. The CDR3 sequence: CASSSTGLQGEAFF. The CDR3 bases that were read are TGTGCCAGCAGCTCCACAGGCCTCCAGGGTGAA.

This clone was found many times. The observed sequence ends 3 residues before the CDR3 terminus, with the missing tail filled in from the germline J gene. In the same sample, other DNA sequences code for this CDR3. V and J are TRBV19 and TRBJ2-7, with D possibly TRBD2 on 5 matching bases. Trimming left V 3 bases short and J 0 bases short, with 9 bases between. Germline lookup yields CDR1 LNHDA and CDR2 SQIVND (reference sequence). The CDR3 has 14 amino acids. The sequenced CDR3 bases are TGTGCCAGTAGTATCGGACTGCGCTCCTACGAG. Protein: CASSIGLRSYE. The entire CDR3 protein reads CASSIGLRSYEQYF.

About this clone itself: The CDR3 end falls 3 residues outside the read, so it is completed with the germline J gene. J is TRBJ1-2 and V is TRBV19, with TRBD1 identical over 9 bases. CDR3 size: 14 residues. Trimming removed 2 bases from V and 6 bases from J; junction bases left unmatched: 4. Germline assignment: CDR1 LNHDA and CDR2 SQIVND (reference sequence). CDR3 amino acids: CASSIPGTGNGYTF. Partial CDR3 DNA: TGTGCCAGTAGTATACCTGGGACAGGGAATGGC.

This clone was counted ten times or more. The CDR3 end falls 3 residues outside the read, so it is completed with the germline J gene. The chain combines TRBV7-2 with TRBJ2-2, with D hard to call. This CDR3 has 14 amino acids. V lost 3 bases, J lost 7 bases, and 12 bases lay in between. Germline V lookup: CDR1 SGHTA, CDR2 FQGNSA. CDR3 DNA, as far as it was read: TGTGCCAGCAGCTTGAACAGTTTGGGCGGGGAG. Amino acids: CASSLNSLGGE. The full CDR3 protein reads CASSLNSLGGELFF.

This clone has at least ten counts. The read terminates 3 residues before the CDR3 end, so the remaining end is supplied by the germline J gene. The chain joins TRBV7-6 to TRBJ2-7; 9 nucleotides align to TRBD1. Trimming removed 4 bases from V and 3 bases from J; junction bases left unmatched: 13. Germline values: CDR1 SGHVS, CDR2 FNYEAQ. CDR3 length equals 17 residues. The covered CDR3 bases are TGTGCCAGCAGCTCGACTTCCGGGACAGGGAGAAGCTACGAG. This encodes CASSSTSGTGRSYE. The CDR3, in full, reads CASSSTSGTGRSYEQYF.

This clone was counted ten times or more. The read terminates 3 residues before the CDR3 end, so the remaining end is supplied by the germline J gene. V is TRBV7-8 and J is TRBJ2-2, with TRBD1 matching 8 bases. This CDR3 comprises 16 residues. Germline V gene sequence: CDR1 SGHVS, CDR2 FQNEAQ. V was clipped by 3 bases and J by 4 bases; unmatched bases: 7. The sequenced part of the CDR3 DNA is TGTGCCAGCAGCTTTTCAGGGGGCACGGGCACCGGGGAG. This codes for CASSFSGGTGTGE. The full CDR3 protein is CASSFSGGTGTGELFF.

Remarks on this clone: The junction does not match germline at one end; this may be a read error. This CDR3 is CTSSIGLGGNTEAFF. CDR3 bases read: TGTACCAGTAGTATCGGGTTGGGGGGGAACACTGAA. V gene TRBV19 combines with J gene TRBJ1-1; D is possibly TRBD1 (5 bases). The read stops 3 residues short of the end of the CDR3; the missing end is completed from the germline J gene. This CDR3 spans 15 amino acids. Germline values: CDR1 LNHDA, CDR2 SQIVND (reference sequence).

For this clone: From the germline J gene comes the end of the CDR3, since the read stops 3 residues before it. J is TRBJ2-7 and V is TRBV2, with 7 bases matching TRBD1. The CDR3 length is 13 residues. Germline lookup yields CDR1 SNHLY and CDR2 FYNNEI. The J segment lost 3 bases and the V segment lost 8 bases, leaving 7 bases of the junction unmatched. The CDR3 sequence: CASARDRDYEQYF. The covered CDR3 bases are TGTGCCAGCGCACGGGACAGAGACTACGAG.

This clone was seen many times. Read sequence stops 3 residues before the CDR3 end, and the germline J gene provides the missing end. The chain combines TRBV20-1 with TRBJ1-1; D perhaps matches TRBD1 (6 bases). The V end was cut by 6 bases, the J end by 1 base, with 12 bases between. This CDR3 has 13 amino acids. Germline V gene data show CDR1 as DFQATT and CDR2 as SNEGSKA (reference sequence). CDR3 loop: CSAIRGKNTEAFF. CDR3 DNA, as far as it was read: TGCAGTGCCATTAGGGGGAAGAACACTGAA.

This clone was observed at least ten times. The read falls 3 residues short of the CDR3 end, and the missing part is taken from the germline J gene. The chain uses TRBV19 and TRBJ1-5; D uncertain. The ends were cut back, 6 bases at V and 3 bases at J, with 18 bases in the middle. CDR1 is LNHDA and CDR2 is SQIVND in the germline V gene (reference sequence). This CDR3 is built from 16 residues. The CDR3 here is CASSRSFDMDNQPQHF. The DNA read from the CDR3 is TGTGCCAGTAGCCGATCCTTCGACATGGACAATCAGCCC. Together with reference TRBV19 and TRBJ1-5, the CDR3 gives the full variable domain: DGGITQSPKYLFRKEGQNVTLSCEQNLNHDAMYWYRQDPGQGLRLIYYSQIVNDFQKGDIAEGYSVSREKKESFPLTVTSAQKNPTAFYLCASSRSFDMDNQPQHFGDGTRLSIL.

This clone was seen repeatedly, ten times or more. Sequencing ends 3 residues short of the CDR3 end; the germline J gene provides the rest. The chain recombines TRBV11-2 with TRBJ1-2, with 7 bases identical to TRBD1. Germline lookup yields CDR1 SGHAT and CDR2 FQNNGV. CDR3 length: 13 residues. V gave up 5 bases and J gave up 6 bases; unmatched junction bases: 6. The covered CDR3 bases are TGTGCCAGCAGCATCACCGGGACAGATGGC. The encoded protein is CASSITGTDG. The entire CDR3 reads CASSITGTDGYTF. Filled out from reference TRBV11-2 and TRBJ1-2, the complete variable domain reads EAGVAQSPRYKIIEKRQSVAFWCNPISGHATLYWYQQILGQGPKLLIQFQNNGVVDDSQLPKDRFSAERLKGVDSTLKIQPAKLEDSAVYLCASSITGTDGYTFGSGTRLTVV.

This clone was counted many times. This CDR3 is CASIPGPSGAEAFF. The DNA read from the CDR3 is TGTGCCAGCATTCCAGGGCCGTCAGGCGCTGAA. The rearrangement links TRBV6-2 or TRBV6-3 to TRBJ1-1, with TRBD1 as a possible D gene (5 bases). The read halts 3 residues ahead of the CDR3 end, with the missing end drawn from the germline J gene. CDR1 is MNHEY and CDR2 is SVGEGT in the germline V gene. The CDR3 totals 14 residues. V lost 7 bases and J lost 6, with 18 bases in between.

This clone was recorded many times. With the read ending 3 residues before the CDR3 end, the germline J gene is used to fill in that end. The V gene is TRBV9, the J gene TRBJ2-1; weak D call: TRBD2 (7 bases). The CDR3 is 16 residues long. Looked up from germline, CDR1 is SGDLS and CDR2 is YYNGEE. Trimming pared 4 bases from V and 2 bases from J, leaving 16 bases between. Incomplete CDR3 DNA: TGTGCCAGCAGCTCAAGAACGGGGGGCCCCTACAATGAG. Translated, it gives CASSSRTGGPYNE. From start to end, the CDR3 is CASSSRTGGPYNEQFF. The full variable domain, with the rest looked up from reference TRBV9 and TRBJ2-1, is DSGVTQTPKHLITATGQRVTLRCSPRSGDLSVYWYQQSLDQGLQFLIQYYNGEERAKGNILERFSAQQFPDLHSELNLSSLELGDSALYFCASSSRTGGPYNEQFFGPGTRLTVL.

This clone was observed at least ten times. The CDR3 is cut off 3 residues early in the read; its end comes from the germline J gene. The rearrangement uses TRBV20-1 and TRBJ1-1, with D unclear. The V end was cut by 3 bases, the J end by 0 bases, with 14 bases between. Germline V gives CDR1 DFQATT, CDR2 SNEGSKA (reference sequence). This CDR3 contains 15 residues. CDR3 sequence: CSASKGAQMNTEAFF. The sequenced part of the CDR3 DNA is TGCAGTGCTAGTAAAGGAGCACAGATGAACACTGAA.

This clone was found a few times. CDR3 DNA (partial): TGTGCCAGCACCCAGGCTGGTGAAAAA. Its translation: CASTQAGEK. The whole CDR3 sequence is CASTQAGEKLFF. The chain uses TRBV11-2 and TRBJ1-4; no definite D call. The read terminates 3 residues ahead of where the CDR3 ends, so the germline J gene completes it. The CDR3 extends over 12 amino acids. Germline V gene sequence: CDR1 SGHAT, CDR2 FQNNGV. The V and J ends lost 7 bases and 7 bases respectively, with 10 bases between them.

This clone was detected ten times or more. With a much larger clone just one base away, this may be a read error. The sequence runs out 3 residues before the end of the CDR3; the remainder is reconstructed from the germline J gene. Other DNA sequences in the same sample also yield this CDR3. The genes are TRBV7-2 and TRBJ1-1; D unresolved. The V and J ends lost 1 base and 0 bases respectively, with 3 bases between them. CDR3 length equals 13 residues. Germline CDR1 and CDR2: SGHTA and FQGNSA. The CDR3 bases that were read are TGTGCCAGCAGCTTAGACATGAACACTGAA. This encodes CASSLDMNTE. The whole CDR3 reads CASSLDMNTEAFF.

This clone has ten or more counts. The sequenced fragment ends 3 residues before the CDR3 boundary, so the rest is inferred from the germline J gene. The chain uses TRBV19 and TRBJ2-2; 12 bases are a match to TRBD2. The germline V gene encodes CDR1 LNHDA and CDR2 SQIVND (reference sequence). This CDR3 contains 17 residues. After removal of 1 base from V and 4 bases from J, the junction contained 4 bases not matched to a gene. The CDR3 spells CASSIVGLAGRTGELFF. Incomplete CDR3 DNA: TGTGCCAGTAGTATAGTGGGACTAGCGGGCCGCACCGGGGAG.

This clone was counted many times. The missing CDR3 end, 3 residues past where the read stops, is filled in from the germline J gene. The V and J genes are TRBV30 and TRBJ2-5; 8 positions agree with TRBD2. From germline, CDR1 is GTSNPN and CDR2 SVGIG (reference sequence). The CDR3 has 15 residues. V shed 7 bases and J 5 bases; nucleotides not matched to a gene: 15. Incomplete CDR3 DNA: TGTGCCTTCCGCGGGGCGGGAGGACCTCTCGAGACC. It codes for CAFRGAGGPLET. The complete CDR3 reads CAFRGAGGPLETQYF.

The table lists this clone with a few counts. The read finishes 3 residues shy of the CDR3 end, and the germline J gene is used to complete it. This rearrangement joins TRBV7-2 to TRBJ2-4; TRBD1 might be the D (6 bases). The CDR3 contains 12 residues. Germline-derived CDR1 and CDR2 are SGHTA and FQGNSA. The sequenced CDR3 bases are TGTGCCAGCATGGGGGCGGGCTATGGT. This sequence encodes CASMGAGYG. The CDR3 in its entirety is CASMGAGYGQYF.

This clone was detected ten times or more. The missing CDR3 end, 3 residues past where the read stops, is filled in from the germline J gene. J is TRBJ2-5 and V is TRBV29-1; 7 nucleotides agree with TRBD1. CDR3 length equals 14 residues. Per germline, CDR1 SQVTM and CDR2 ANQGSEA. Trimming took 6 bases from V and 7 from J; bases not matched to a gene: 14. The CDR3 is CSVLKDRKIWTQYF. CDR3 DNA (partial): TGCAGCGTCCTAAAGGACAGGAAGATTTGGACC.